Following are 20 T cell receptor beta chains from one sample sequenced in a study of blood T cell repertoires in COVID-19 (dated by TCRdb to about 2020). Library preparation employed the immunoSEQ multiplex PCR assay. The immuneACCESS repertoire file appears here via TCRdb, limited to in-frame rearrangements. These files lack a portion of the clones; in checked studies, under half of the deficit traces to unresolved V genes, and the cause of the others is not known. This sample holds about 320,000 clones; around 92% were observed only once. Roughly 6.7% of the sample rests with the top ten. The sequenced sample was peripheral blood. The receptors here all came from a man younger than 35 who had recovered from COVID-19.

The genes are TRBV5-4 and TRBJ1-4; tentatively, D is TRBD1 (6 bases). The CDR3 is 16 residues long. The V end lost 0 bases, the J end lost 5 bases, and 14 bases lay between the germline ends. Germline assignment: CDR1 SGHNT and CDR2 YYREEE (reference sequence). In DNA form, the CDR3 reads TGTGCCAGCAGCTTGGGGGGCCCAGGGGTAAATGAAAAACTGTTTTTT. Amino acid sequence: CASSLGGPGVNEKLFF.

This clone was found a few times. J is TRBJ1-5 and V is TRBV19; 11 bases map to TRBD1. V gave up 7 bases and J gave up 6 bases; unmatched junction bases: 5. The length of the CDR3 is 14 residues. CDR1 and CDR2 (germline): LNHDA, SQIVND (reference sequence). CDR3 protein: CASNGQGASQPQHF. CDR3 sequence (DNA): TGTGCCAGTAATGGACAGGGGGCAAGTCAGCCCCAGCATTTT. The whole variable domain, remainder taken from reference TRBV19 and TRBJ1-5, is DGGITQSPKYLFRKEGQNVTLSCEQNLNHDAMYWYRQDPGQGLRLIYYSQIVNDFQKGDIAEGYSVSREKKESFPLTVTSAQKNPTAFYLCASNGQGASQPQHFGDGTRLSIL.

The chain combines TRBV7-6 with TRBJ2-7; D is unclear. V was pared by 5 bases and J by 1 base, with 15 bases between. CDR3 length equals 15 residues. CDR1 and CDR2 (germline): SGHVS, FNYEAQ. The CDR3 coding sequence is TGTGCCAGCAGCCGATTCGGTTCTGAATCCTACGAGCAGTACTTC. Encoded protein: CASSRFGSESYEQYF. The full variable domain, completed using reference TRBV7-6 and TRBJ2-7, is GAGVSQSPRYKVTKRGQDVALRCDPISGHVSLYWYRQALGQGPEFLTYFNYEAQQDKSGLPNDRFSAERPEGSISTLTIQRTEQRDSAMYRCASSRFGSESYEQYFGPGTRLTVT.

This clone was seen a handful of times. The V call is TRBV7-9, the J call TRBJ2-1, with D possibly matching TRBD2 (6 bases). V lost 4 bases and J 0 bases, leaving 16 bases between the germline ends. Per the germline V gene, CDR1 is SEHNR and CDR2 is FQNEAQ (reference sequence). The CDR3 has 17 amino acids. CDR3 DNA sequence: TGTGCCAGCAGCTCCCGGGACTGGACAAGCTCCTACAATGAGCAGTTCTTC. The encoded protein is CASSSRDWTSSYNEQFF. Filled out from reference TRBV7-9 and TRBJ2-1, the complete variable domain reads DTGVSQNPRHKITKRGQNVTFRCDPISEHNRLYWYRQTLGQGPEFLTYFQNEAQLEKSRLLSDRFSAERPKGSFSTLEIQRTEQGDSAMYLCASSSRDWTSSYNEQFFGPGTRLTVL.

This chain joins TRBV27 and TRBJ1-2, with a possible D match to TRBD1 (5 bases). In germline, CDR1 is MNHEY, CDR2 SMNVEV (reference sequence). CDR3 length: 13 amino acids. V dropped 10 bases and J dropped 4 bases, with 16 bases sitting between them. The CDR3 DNA follows: TGTGCCACCTCGGGGGACGCAGGCTATGGCTACACCTTC. It codes for CATSGDAGYGYTF.

The chain has TRBV24-1 and TRBJ2-2; 11 nucleotides match TRBD1. Germline V gene sequence: CDR1 KGHDR, CDR2 SFDVKD. The CDR3 is made up of 16 amino acids. Trimming cost V 3 bases and J 6 bases; bases outside gene matches: 5. As DNA, the CDR3 is TGTGCCACCAGTGATCCCGGGACAGGGGGGTCCGGGGAGCTGTTTTTT. Its protein is CATSDPGTGGSGELFF.

V usage is TRBV29-1 and J usage is TRBJ2-3; D gene unclear. The CDR3 totals 13 residues. V lost 4 bases and J 2 bases, leaving 10 bases between the germline ends. Germline V gives CDR1 SQVTM, CDR2 ANQGSEA. The CDR3 is CSVGLLLTDTQYF. In nucleotides, the CDR3 is TGCAGCGTTGGACTTCTCCTCACAGATACGCAGTATTTT.

Remarks on this clone: Additional DNA sequences in this sample encode the identical CDR3. The chain links TRBV27 to TRBJ2-5; a possible D gene is TRBD2 (7 bases). Trimming stripped 4 bases from V and 4 bases from J, with 10 bases between. This CDR3 spans 13 amino acids. Per germline, CDR1 MNHEY and CDR2 SMNVEV (reference sequence). This CDR3 reads CASSSGGRETQYF. The CDR3 nucleotides read TGTGCCAGCAGTTCCGGGGGGCGAGAGACCCAGTACTTC.

The rearrangement links TRBV19 to TRBJ2-7; 8 nucleotides line up with TRBD2. This CDR3 is 13 amino acids long. Looked up from germline, CDR1 is LNHDA and CDR2 is SQIVND (reference sequence). V lost 5 bases, J lost 3 bases, and 3 bases stayed unmatched. The CDR3 DNA follows: TGTGCCAGTAGTTCGGGGGGGATCTACGAGCAGTACTTC. Encoded protein: CASSSGGIYEQYF.

This clone was seen a few times. The V and J genes are TRBV27 and TRBJ1-5, with unresolved D. CDR3 size: 14 residues. V shed 3 bases and J shed 2 bases, with 8 bases lying between them. Germline V gene lookup returns CDR1 MNHEY and CDR2 SMNVEV (reference sequence). The CDR3 here is CASSLIGGNQPQHF. In nucleotides, the CDR3 is TGTGCCAGCAGTTTGATTGGAGGCAATCAGCCCCAGCATTTT.

This clone appeared a single time. The chain uses TRBV25-1 and TRBJ1-1; D unclear. This CDR3 is 14 amino acids long. Germline V lookup: CDR1 MGHDK, CDR2 SYGVNS. V was cut by 6 bases and J by 2 bases, with 13 bases left in between. CDR3 DNA sequence: TGTGCCAGCAGCTGGCCGGGAGGAAACACTGAAGCTTTCTTT. Translation: CASSWPGGNTEAFF.

The rearrangement uses TRBV7-2 and TRBJ2-7; TRBD1 matches at 7 bases. After removal of 9 bases from V and 1 base from J, the junction contained 6 bases not matched to a gene. The CDR3 runs 13 residues. Germline CDR1 SGHTA, CDR2 FQGNSA. CDR3 sequence: CASTQGWSYEQYF. CDR3 nucleotide sequence: TGTGCCAGTACACAGGGGTGGTCCTACGAGCAGTACTTC.

The chain uses TRBV19 and TRBJ2-7; 12 bases are a match to TRBD2. Germline lookup yields CDR1 LNHDA and CDR2 SQIVND (reference sequence). With V trimmed by 3 bases and J by 5 bases, 5 bases remained unmatched. The CDR3 runs to 15 residues. The CDR3 coding sequence is TGTGCCAGTAGTATTTCTAGCGGGAGGGCCGACGAGCAGTACTTC. Translated: CASSISSGRADEQYF.

CDR3 DNA: TGTGCCAGCAGCGTGGCCCGGGGGGGGCCGGGGAACACTGAAGCTTTCTTT. This gives the protein CASSVARGGPGNTEAFF. The chain links TRBV9 to TRBJ1-1; perhaps TRBD1 as D (6 bases). Trimming took 2 bases from V and 1 from J, leaving 18 bases between them. Germline V gives CDR1 SGDLS, CDR2 YYNGEE. This CDR3 has 17 amino acids.

The chain links TRBV27 to TRBJ1-2; perhaps TRBD1 as D (6 bases). The V end lost 3 bases, the J end lost 6 bases, and 11 bases lay between the germline ends. Germline V gene data show CDR1 as MNHEY and CDR2 as SMNVEV (reference sequence). The CDR3 has 13 residues. CDR3 loop: CASSFSRGHGYTF. CDR3 DNA sequence: TGTGCCAGCAGTTTTTCCAGGGGTCATGGCTACACCTTC.

The chain links TRBV7-9 to TRBJ1-4; unclear D gene. The V end was cut by 3 bases, the J end by 7 bases, with 6 bases between. The germline CDR1 and CDR2 sequences are SEHNR and FQNEAQ (reference sequence). CDR3 size: 12 residues. The CDR3 region is CASSLVSEKLFF. DNA for the CDR3: TGTGCCAGCAGCTTGGTCAGTGAAAAACTGTTTTTT.

This sequence joins TRBV2 and TRBJ1-2; D call uncertain. Trimming pared 6 bases from V and 8 bases from J, leaving 10 bases between. The CDR3 length is 11 residues. Germline lookup yields CDR1 SNHLY and CDR2 FYNNEI. CDR3 loop: CASRTNSGYTF. In nucleotides, the CDR3 is TGTGCCAGCAGGACCAACAGCGGCTACACCTTC.

The gene calls are TRBV11-2 and TRBJ2-7; D is perhaps TRBD2 (5 bases). The CDR3 has 14 residues. V was shortened by 7 bases and J by 2 bases, with 15 bases between the two germline ends. Germline values: CDR1 SGHAT, CDR2 FQNNGV. The CDR3 is CASTPVPGTYEQYF. The CDR3, as DNA: TGTGCCAGCACCCCAGTGCCCGGGACCTACGAGCAGTACTTC.

V and J are TRBV5-1 and TRBJ1-2, with 7 bases fitting TRBD1. This CDR3 is built from 13 residues. The V and J ends lost 4 bases and 8 bases, in that order; junction bases with no gene match: 8. Germline V gene data show CDR1 as SGHRS and CDR2 as YFSETQ. DNA of the CDR3: TGCGCCAGCAGCCCCACGGACAGGAGCGGCTACACCTTC. This translates into CASSPTDRSGYTF.

The rearrangement uses TRBV18 and TRBJ1-1; the D is unclear. The CDR3 has 12 residues. Per the germline V gene, CDR1 is KGHSH and CDR2 is LQKENI. Trimming pared 3 bases from V and 7 bases from J, leaving 9 bases between. CDR3: CASSPQSGEAFF. The CDR3 DNA is TGTGCCAGCTCACCCCAGAGCGGTGAAGCTTTCTTT.